Below are 27 T cell receptor beta chains sequenced from a single sample in a study of OX40 agonist ivuxolimab in advanced cancers. Only in-frame clones appear in the TCRdb table, and some are missing; sequencing was by immunoSEQ multiplex PCR. The sample shows around 20,000 clones, about 80% of them seen only once. The sequenced sample was CD4+ or CD8+ T cells sorted from blood, obtained in a trial of the OX40 agonist ivuxolimab. The receptors originated from an adult with an advanced solid tumor such as melanoma, head and neck, liver or kidney cancer.

The chain recombines TRBV29-1 with TRBJ2-7, with 10 bases aligning to TRBD2. This CDR3 has 14 residues. Germline CDR1 is SQVTM and CDR2 is ANQGSEA. V shed 1 base, J shed 3 bases, and the junction held 3 bases outside the gene matches. In DNA form, the CDR3 reads TGCAGCGTTGAAGGAGCGGGAGGGCGCTACGAGCAGTACTTC. As protein: CSVEGAGGRYEQYF.

The chain carries TRBV5-8 and TRBJ2-3; TRBD1 matches at 7 bases. The CDR3 is 15 amino acids. Germline V lookup: CDR1 SGHTS, CDR2 YDEGEE. Trimming at V came to 0 bases and at J to 1 base, leaving 2 bases not matched to a gene. The CDR3 spells CASSLGGTGTDTQYF. DNA of the CDR3: TGTGCCAGCAGCTTGGGGGGGACAGGCACAGATACGCAGTATTTT.

The chain links TRBV7-9 to TRBJ1-2, with unresolved D. V was trimmed by 3 bases and J by 6 bases, leaving 8 bases between them. Germline CDR1 is SEHNR and CDR2 is FQNEAQ (reference sequence). The CDR3 length is 12 residues. CDR3 bases: TGTGCCAGCAGCTTCGACACGAATGGCTACACCTTC. It specifies CASSFDTNGYTF.

This clone was counted a single time. The genes are TRBV28 and TRBJ2-7, with TRBD2 identical over 7 bases. This CDR3 is 16 amino acids long. Germline V gene lookup returns CDR1 MDHEN and CDR2 SYDVKM. After removal of 2 bases from V and 0 bases from J, the junction contained 7 bases not matched to a gene. The CDR3 sequence: CASSLGLAADSYEQYF. The CDR3 DNA is TGTGCCAGCAGTTTAGGGCTAGCGGCCGACTCCTACGAGCAGTACTTC.

In DNA form, the CDR3 reads TGTGCCTGGAGTGTGGGGTACAATGAGCAGTTCTTC. This encodes CAWSVGYNEQFF. The V and J genes are TRBV30 and TRBJ2-1; no clear D. Trimming removed 0 bases at V and 4 bases at J, with 4 bases between. Looked up from germline, CDR1 is GTSNPN and CDR2 is SVGIG (reference sequence). There are 12 residues in the CDR3.

The V and J genes are TRBV23-1 and TRBJ1-2, with D tentatively TRBD1 (6 bases). TRBV23-1 is labeled an ORF, and its function is uncertain. The CDR3 runs 13 residues. With 3 bases removed from V and 7 bases from J, the gap between germline ends came to 12 bases. CDR3 region: CASSQGGACGYTF. The CDR3, as DNA: TGCGCCAGCAGTCAGGGGGGCGCATGTGGCTACACCTTC.

The chain carries TRBV27 and TRBJ2-2; D possibly corresponds to TRBD2 (5 bases). The CDR3 runs to 16 residues. Germline V gene lookup returns CDR1 MNHEY and CDR2 SMNVEV (reference sequence). V was pared by 2 bases and J by 7 bases, with 17 bases between. The CDR3 loop is CASSLLTTDVGGELFF. The CDR3 nucleotides read TGTGCCAGCAGTTTACTGACTACGGACGTCGGCGGGGAGCTGTTTTTT.

The J gene is TRBJ1-6, the V gene TRBV29-1; 8 nucleotides line up with TRBD1. CDR1 and CDR2 from the germline V gene are SQVTM and ANQGSEA. V shed 3 bases and J 9 bases; nucleotides not matched to a gene: 7. CDR3 length equals 14 residues. The CDR3 bases are TGCAGCGTTGACCTGACAGGGGTGATTTCACCCCTCCACTTT. It encodes CSVDLTGVISPLHF.

The genes are TRBV6-6 and TRBJ1-5; D ambiguous. Per the germline V gene, CDR1 is MNHNY and CDR2 is SVGAGI (reference sequence). Trimming stripped 6 bases from V and 0 bases from J, with 9 bases between. The CDR3 is 14 residues long. The CDR3 sequence is CASSPTDSNQPQHF. The CDR3 DNA reads as TGTGCCAGCAGCCCCACAGATAGCAATCAGCCCCAGCATTTT.

The V call is TRBV4-3, the J call TRBJ2-3, with 8 bases matching TRBD1. Looked up from germline, CDR1 is LGHNA and CDR2 is YSLEER. The V segment lost 3 bases and the J segment 3 bases; nucleotides outside the gene matches: 8. The CDR3 contains 16 residues. In DNA form, the CDR3 reads TGCGCCAGCAGCCAGGGGGAACAGGGGGAGACAGATACGCAGTATTTT. It translates to CASSQGEQGETDTQYF.

This clone was detected only a few times. CDR3 nucleotide sequence: TGCAGTGCTCCTGTAGGACCTGAAGCTTTCTTT. Translating it yields CSAPVGPEAFF. The chain is built from TRBV20-1 and TRBJ1-1; no definite D call. V was trimmed by 5 bases and J by 6 bases, leaving 10 bases between them. Germline lookup yields CDR1 DFQATT and CDR2 SNEGSKA (reference sequence). The length of the CDR3 is 11 residues.

This clone was detected only once. The V gene is TRBV10-2, the J gene TRBJ2-3; D gene unclear. V lost 4 bases, J lost 1 base, and 6 bases lay in between. CDR1 and CDR2 (germline): WSHSY, SAAADI. The CDR3 loop spans 13 amino acids. The CDR3 bases are TGCGCCAGCAGTGTCTGGCGCACAGATACGCAGTATTTT. Translated: CASSVWRTDTQYF.

This clone has only a few counts. The gene calls are TRBV28 and TRBJ1-1, with D possibly being TRBD1 (6 bases). The CDR3 spans 14 residues. Germline CDR1 MDHEN, CDR2 SYDVKM. Trimming took off 8 bases at V and 4 bases at J, with 17 bases between the two ends. The CDR3 sequence: CASGEGVGGTEAFF. The CDR3 bases are TGTGCCAGCGGAGAGGGGGTTGGAGGCACTGAAGCTTTCTTT. Full variable domain (outside the CDR3, taken from reference TRBV28 and TRBJ1-1): DVKVTQSSRYLVKRTGEKVFLECVQDMDHENMFWYRQDPGLGLRLIYFSYDVKMKEKGDIPEGYSVSREKKERFSLILESASTNQTSMYLCASGEGVGGTEAFFGQGTRLTVV.

This clone was detected a few times. The chain has TRBV19 and TRBJ2-5; possibly TRBD2 for D (6 bases). Germline CDR1 and CDR2: LNHDA and SQIVND (reference sequence). This CDR3 contains 16 residues. Trimming shortened V by 7 bases and J by 1 base, and 19 bases separated the two germline ends. CDR3 in amino acids: CASIGPSPGGQETQYF. The CDR3 DNA sequence: TGTGCCAGTATTGGGCCATCTCCCGGGGGCCAAGAGACCCAGTACTTC.

The chain has TRBV6-5 and TRBJ2-2, with D hard to call. Trimming shortened V by 0 bases and J by 7 bases, and 15 bases separated the two germline ends. Per the germline V gene, CDR1 is MNHEY and CDR2 is SVGAGI. The CDR3 sequence is 16 residues long. In DNA form, the CDR3 reads TGTGCCAGCAGTTACTCCGGTTGGGGAATCGTCGGGGAGCTGTTTTTT. Its protein product is CASSYSGWGIVGELFF.

In its sample, this clone was seen once. V gene TRBV5-4 combines with J gene TRBJ1-5; D not resolved. Germline V gene data show CDR1 as SGHNT and CDR2 as YYREEE (reference sequence). V was shortened by 4 bases and J by 0 bases, with 8 bases between the two germline ends. The CDR3 covers 14 residues. The chain's CDR3 is CASSTDASNQPQHF. The CDR3 DNA sequence: TGTGCCAGCAGCACCGACGCTAGCAATCAGCCCCAGCATTTT.

V is TRBV27 and J is TRBJ1-2; the D is unclear. This CDR3 region has 14 residues. The V gene lost 3 bases and the J gene lost 5 bases, with 13 bases spanning the gap. The germline V gene encodes CDR1 MNHEY and CDR2 SMNVEV (reference sequence). CDR3 in DNA: TGTGCCAGCAGTTTGTACGCTTGGGGTTATGGCTACACCTTC. This translates into CASSLYAWGYGYTF.

The rearrangement uses TRBV11-2 and TRBJ2-7; D ambiguous. CDR3 size: 12 residues. Trimming took 0 bases from V and 3 from J, leaving 3 bases between them. The germline V gene has CDR1 SGHAT and CDR2 FQNNGV. CDR3 nucleotide sequence: TGTGCCAGCAGCTTAGACAACTACGAGCAGTACTTC. Amino acid sequence: CASSLDNYEQYF. The variable domain in full, completed from reference TRBV11-2 and TRBJ2-7, reads EAGVAQSPRYKIIEKRQSVAFWCNPISGHATLYWYQQILGQGPKLLIQFQNNGVVDDSQLPKDRFSAERLKGVDSTLKIQPAKLEDSAVYLCASSLDNYEQYFGPGTRLTVT.

This CDR3 is CASQARPGANVLTF. CDR3 in DNA: TGTGCCAGTCAGGCGCGTCCGGGGGCCAACGTCCTGACTTTC. The genes are TRBV19 and TRBJ2-6; D remains ambiguous. The CDR3 consists of 14 residues. The V gene's germline CDR1 is LNHDA and CDR2 SQIVND (reference sequence). Trimming removed 8 bases at V and 4 bases at J, with 12 bases between. Variable domain in full (rest from reference TRBV19 and TRBJ2-6): DGGITQSPKYLFRKEGQNVTLSCEQNLNHDAMYWYRQDPGQGLRLIYYSQIVNDFQKGDIAEGYSVSREKKESFPLTVTSAQKNPTAFYLCASQARPGANVLTFGAGSRLTVL.

CDR3 in DNA: TGTGCCAGTAGTATCCGGGACCTAGATACGCAGTATTTT. Encoded protein: CASSIRDLDTQYF. The gene calls are TRBV19 and TRBJ2-3; perhaps D is TRBD1 or TRBD2 (5 bases each). Germline V gene data show CDR1 as LNHDA and CDR2 as SQIVND (reference sequence). The CDR3 loop spans 13 amino acids. Trimming removed 3 bases at V and 5 bases at J, with 9 bases between. Combining the CDR3 with reference TRBV19 and TRBJ2-3 gives the whole variable domain DGGITQSPKYLFRKEGQNVTLSCEQNLNHDAMYWYRQDPGQGLRLIYYSQIVNDFQKGDIAEGYSVSREKKESFPLTVTSAQKNPTAFYLCASSIRDLDTQYFGPGTRLTVL.

This clone appeared a single time. V and J are TRBV4-3 and TRBJ2-2; D gene ambiguous. The CDR3 has 16 residues. V gave up 0 bases and J gave up 6 bases, with 14 bases separating them. Germline V gene lookup returns CDR1 LGHNA and CDR2 YSLEER. Here the CDR3 DNA reads TGCGCCAGCAGCCAAGATTGGTTCCAGGTCTCCGGGGAGCTGTTTTTT. Protein sequence: CASSQDWFQVSGELFF.

The chain couples TRBV7-9 to TRBJ1-2, with a possible D match to TRBD1 (6 bases). The CDR3 sequence is 14 residues long. The ends were cut back, 1 base at V and 3 bases at J, with 9 bases in the middle. Germline loops: CDR1 SEHNR, CDR2 FQNEAQ (reference sequence). CDR3 sequence: CASSLGSGDYGYTF. The CDR3 DNA reads TGTGCCAGCAGCTTAGGATCAGGGGACTATGGCTACACCTTC.

CDR3: CASSSTGPLSETQYF. The CDR3 nucleotides are TGTGCCAGCAGCTCTACCGGTCCGTTGTCGGAGACCCAGTACTTC. The chain has TRBV6-6 and TRBJ2-5; unclear D gene. Germline V gene lookup returns CDR1 MNHNY and CDR2 SVGAGI (reference sequence). V was pared by 6 bases and J by 5 bases, with 19 bases between. This CDR3 spans 15 amino acids.

The CDR3 DNA reads TGTGCCAGCAGCCGCAGCGGCCTAGGAGTTGAGCAGTTCTTC. As protein: CASSRSGLGVEQFF. V is TRBV5-4 and J is TRBJ2-1, with D maybe TRBD2 (5 bases). CDR1 and CDR2 from the germline V gene are SGHNT and YYREEE (reference sequence). The CDR3 has 14 amino acids. The V and J ends lost 4 bases and 9 bases respectively, with 17 bases between them.

This chain uses TRBV7-9 with TRBJ2-1, with TRBD1 matching 7 bases. The CDR3 length is 16 residues. The J segment lost 0 bases and the V segment lost 4 bases, leaving 6 bases of the junction unmatched. Germline-derived CDR1 and CDR2 are SEHNR and FQNEAQ (reference sequence). In DNA, the CDR3 is TGTGCCAGCAGCTCCCAGGGGGTCAGCTCCTACAATGAGCAGTTCTTC. Its translation is CASSSQGVSSYNEQFF.

This clone was recorded a few times. The V call is TRBV4-1, the J call TRBJ2-3; a weak D match, TRBD2 (6 bases). Germline loops: CDR1 MGHRA, CDR2 YSYEKL. Trimming left V 3 bases short and J 0 bases short, with 13 bases between. CDR3 length: 16 amino acids. CDR3 sequence (DNA): TGCGCCAGCAGCCAGCATCCCGGGACTAGCACAGATACGCAGTATTTT. It is translated as CASSQHPGTSTDTQYF.

Only one count was recorded for this clone. The chain uses TRBV5-6 and TRBJ2-1, with D hard to call. Germline V CDR1 and CDR2: SGHDT, YYEEEE. The CDR3 consists of 16 residues. V was trimmed by 0 bases and J by 8 bases, leaving 18 bases between them. This chain's CDR3 is CASSLGVSRPSYEQFF. CDR3 nucleotide sequence: TGTGCCAGCAGCTTGGGGGTGTCCAGGCCCAGCTATGAGCAGTTCTTC.